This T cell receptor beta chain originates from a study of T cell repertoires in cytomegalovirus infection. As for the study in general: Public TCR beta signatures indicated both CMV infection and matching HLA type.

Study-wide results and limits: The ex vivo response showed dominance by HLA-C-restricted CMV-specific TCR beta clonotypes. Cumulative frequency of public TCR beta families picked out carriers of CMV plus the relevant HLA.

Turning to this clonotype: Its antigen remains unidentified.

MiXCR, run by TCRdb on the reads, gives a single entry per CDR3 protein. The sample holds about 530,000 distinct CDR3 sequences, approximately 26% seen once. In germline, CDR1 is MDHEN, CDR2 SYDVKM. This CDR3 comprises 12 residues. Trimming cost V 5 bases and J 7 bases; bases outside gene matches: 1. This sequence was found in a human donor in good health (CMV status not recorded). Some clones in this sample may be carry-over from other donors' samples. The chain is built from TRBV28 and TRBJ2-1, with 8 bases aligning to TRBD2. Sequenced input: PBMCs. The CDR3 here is CASSGTRNEQFF. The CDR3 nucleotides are TGTGCCAGCAGTGGGACTAGGAATGAGCAGTTCTTC.